This TCR beta chain was captured by sequencing in a study of CD8 T cells in ankylosing spondylitis. Overall study findings and caveats: Blood from ankylosing spondylitis patients appeared to carry a characteristic roughly 8-variant TCR beta motif. In the blood and synovial fluid of reactive arthritis, some motif variants had been previously reported. Disease-linked clones bore a CD8+ phenotype, appearing relatively rarely in peripheral blood.

This clonotype has a handful of counts. Its antigen is unknown. In making TCR beta libraries, quantitative 5'-RACE with molecular barcodes was used. MiXCR, applied by TCRdb to the 5' RACE reads, yields one record per CDR3 protein. The repertoire holds 300,000 to 400,000 distinct CDR3 sequences, with approximately 20% as singletons. Trimming took 5 bases from V and 4 from J, leaving 15 bases between them. The length of the CDR3 is 15 residues. The germline V gene encodes CDR1 SEHNR and CDR2 FQNEAQ (reference sequence). This sequence originates from a male donor with ankylosing spondylitis. The genes are TRBV7-9 and TRBJ1-3; maybe TRBD1 (5 bases). Sequenced material: blood, either unsorted or a sorted T cell fraction (not recorded which). CDR3 bases: TGTGCCAGCAGCCCCACTGGGACGTACGGAAACACCATATATTTT. As protein: CASSPTGTYGNTIYF. Complete variable domain (other parts from reference TRBV7-9 and TRBJ1-3): DTGVSQNPRHKITKRGQNVTFRCDPISEHNRLYWYRQTLGQGPEFLTYFQNEAQLEKSRLLSDRFSAERPKGSFSTLEIQRTEQGDSAMYLCASSPTGTYGNTIYFGEGSWLTVV.